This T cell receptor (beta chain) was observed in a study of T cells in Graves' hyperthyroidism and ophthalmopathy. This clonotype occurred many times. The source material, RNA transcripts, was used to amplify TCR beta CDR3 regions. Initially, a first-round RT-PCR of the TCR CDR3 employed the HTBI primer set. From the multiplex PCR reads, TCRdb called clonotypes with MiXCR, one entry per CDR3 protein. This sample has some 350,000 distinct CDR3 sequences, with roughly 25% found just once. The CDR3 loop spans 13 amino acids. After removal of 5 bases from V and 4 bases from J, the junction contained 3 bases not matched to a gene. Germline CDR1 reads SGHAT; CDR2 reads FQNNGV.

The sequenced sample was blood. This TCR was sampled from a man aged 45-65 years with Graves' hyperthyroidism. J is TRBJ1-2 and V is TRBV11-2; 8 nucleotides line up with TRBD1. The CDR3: CASSPGTGYGYTF. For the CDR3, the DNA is TGTGCCAGCAGCCCGGGGACAGGCTATGGCTACACCTTC.